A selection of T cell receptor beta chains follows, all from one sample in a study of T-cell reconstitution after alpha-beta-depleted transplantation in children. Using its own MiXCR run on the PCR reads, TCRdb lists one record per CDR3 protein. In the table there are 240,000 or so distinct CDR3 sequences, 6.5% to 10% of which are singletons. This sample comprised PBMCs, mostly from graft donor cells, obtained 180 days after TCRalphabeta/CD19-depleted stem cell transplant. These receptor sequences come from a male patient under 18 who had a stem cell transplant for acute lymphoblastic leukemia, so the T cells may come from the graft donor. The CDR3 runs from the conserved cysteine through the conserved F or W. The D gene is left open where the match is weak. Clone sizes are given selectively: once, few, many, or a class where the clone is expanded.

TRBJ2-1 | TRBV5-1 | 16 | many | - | TGCGCCAGCAGCTTGGACGTTTCATTCTCCTACAATGAGCAGTTCTTC | CASSLDVSFSYNEQFF
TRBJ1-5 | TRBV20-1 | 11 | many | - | TGCAGTGCTAAGGGAGTTCAGCCCCAGCATTTT | CSAKGVQPQHF
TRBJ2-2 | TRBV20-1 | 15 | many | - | TGCAGTGCTCCGAACCTGATTGCGAACACCGGGGAGCTGTTTTTT | CSAPNLIANTGELFF
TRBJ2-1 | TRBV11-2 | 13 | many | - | TGTGCCAGCAGCCAGGACACCCTCAATGAGCAGTTCTTC | CASSQDTLNEQFF
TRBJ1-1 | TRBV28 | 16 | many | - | TGTGCCAGCAGTTTATGGGCAGGGTTTCCGAACACTGAAGCTTTCTTT | CASSLWAGFPNTEAFF
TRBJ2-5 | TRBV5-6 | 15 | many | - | TGTGCCAGCAGCTTGGTTGATCGGCCACAAGAGACCCAGTACTTC | CASSLVDRPQETQYF
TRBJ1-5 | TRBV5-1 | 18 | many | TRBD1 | TGCGCCAGCAGCTTGACTGAAAAAAGACAGGGATTAAATCAGCCCCAGCATTTT | CASSLTEKRQGLNQPQHF
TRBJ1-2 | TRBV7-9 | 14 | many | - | TGTGCCAGCAGCCCCAGTGGGGGTTACTATGGCTACACCTTC | CASSPSGGYYGYTF
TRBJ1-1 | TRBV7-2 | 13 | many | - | TGTGCCAGCAGCCCAGGTTGGGTTTCTGAAGCTTTCTTT | CASSPGWVSEAFF
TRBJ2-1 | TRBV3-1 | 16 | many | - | TGTGCCAGCAGCCAAGAGCCCAGGGGGGTCTACAATGAGCAGTTCTTC | CASSQEPRGVYNEQFF
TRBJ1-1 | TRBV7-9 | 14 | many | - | TGTGCCAGCAGCGCGACAGGCATGAACACTGAAGCTTTCTTT | CASSATGMNTEAFF
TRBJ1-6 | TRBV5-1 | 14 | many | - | TGCGCCAGCAGACCGGACAGTCCCTATACTCCCCTCCACTTT | CASRPDSPYTPLHF
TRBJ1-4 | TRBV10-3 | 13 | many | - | TGTGCCATCAGTCAACAGGGTGGCGAAAAACTGTTTTTT | CAISQQGGEKLFF
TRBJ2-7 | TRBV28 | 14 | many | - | TGTGCCAGCAGTTTTCTGGGGACCCCCTACGAGCAGTACTTC | CASSFLGTPYEQYF
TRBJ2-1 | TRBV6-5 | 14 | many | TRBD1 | TGTGCCAGCAGTTACGGGCAGGGGGTCTATGAGCAGTTCTTC | CASSYGQGVYEQFF
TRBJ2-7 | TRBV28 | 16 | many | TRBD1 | TGTGCCAGCAGTCAAAATTATCTGGGACAGGGGTACGAGCAGTACTTC | CASSQNYLGQGYEQYF
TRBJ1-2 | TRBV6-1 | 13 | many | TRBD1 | TGTGCCAGCAGGCAGACAGGGGCGGTTGGCTACACCTTC | CASRQTGAVGYTF
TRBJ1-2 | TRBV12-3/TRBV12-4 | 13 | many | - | TGTGCCAGCGGTTCCAGGGCAAGCTATGGCTACACCTTC | CASGSRASYGYTF
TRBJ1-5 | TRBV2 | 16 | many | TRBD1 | TGTGCCAGCAGGGCCCTCAGGACAGGGGCTAATCAGCCCCAGCATTTT | CASRALRTGANQPQHF
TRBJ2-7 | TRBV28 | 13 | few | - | TGTGCCAGCAGAACCAGACTAGTCTACGAGCAGTACTTC | CASRTRLVYEQYF
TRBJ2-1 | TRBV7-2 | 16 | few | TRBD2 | TGTGCCAGCAACAAACTAGCGGGGGGCTCTTACAATGAGCAGTTCTTC | CASNKLAGGSYNEQFF
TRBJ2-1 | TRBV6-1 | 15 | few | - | TGTGCCAGCAGTGGGGGCCGGCCTTCCTACAATGAGCAGTTCTTC | CASSGGRPSYNEQFF
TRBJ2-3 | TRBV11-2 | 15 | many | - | TGTGCCAGCAGCTTAGCCCTAGCCCTCACAGATACGCAGTATTTT | CASSLALALTDTQYF
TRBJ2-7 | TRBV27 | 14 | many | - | TGTGCCAGCAGCCGAGGAGGACAGCCCTACGAGCAGTACTTC | CASSRGGQPYEQYF
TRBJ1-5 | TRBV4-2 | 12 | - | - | TGTGTCAGCAGCCAGGGGAATCAGCCCCAGCATTTT | CVSSQGNQPQHF
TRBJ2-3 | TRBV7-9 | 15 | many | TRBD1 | TGTGCCAGCAGCTTTTGGGACAGGGGCACAGATACGCAGTATTTT | CASSFWDRGTDTQYF
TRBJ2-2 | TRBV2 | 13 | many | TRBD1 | TGTGCCAGCAGAGACAGGGGGCTTCGGGAGCTGTTTTTT | CASRDRGLRELFF
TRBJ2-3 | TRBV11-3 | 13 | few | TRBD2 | TGTGCCAGCAGGTTAGCGGGAACAGATACGCAGTATTTT | CASRLAGTDTQYF
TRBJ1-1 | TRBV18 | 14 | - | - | TGTGCCAGCTCACAACAGGAGGGGAACACTGAAGCTTTCTTT | CASSQQEGNTEAFF
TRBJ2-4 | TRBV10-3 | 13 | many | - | TGTGCCATCAGTGGTCTAGCCAAAAACATTCAGTACTTC | CAISGLAKNIQYF
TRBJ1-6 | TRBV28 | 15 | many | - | TGTGCCACTAAACGTCGGTTTTCCTATAATTCACCCCTCCACTTT | CATKRRFSYNSPLHF
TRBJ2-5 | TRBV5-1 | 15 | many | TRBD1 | TGCGCCAGCACCGAAACAGGGGGGCCACAAGAGACCCAGTACTTC | CASTETGGPQETQYF
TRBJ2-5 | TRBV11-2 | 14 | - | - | TGTGCCAGCAGCTTAGAGACACTCCAAGAGACCCAGTACTTC | CASSLETLQETQYF
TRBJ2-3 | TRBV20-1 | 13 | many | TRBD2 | TGCAGTGCTAGCAAGGGAGGGATAGATACGCAGTATTTT | CSASKGGIDTQYF
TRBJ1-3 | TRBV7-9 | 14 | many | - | TGTGCCAGCAGCTTAGAGAAGTCTGGAAACACCATATATTTT | CASSLEKSGNTIYF
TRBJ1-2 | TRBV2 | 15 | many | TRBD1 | TGTGCCAGCAGTGAAGGGGACAGAGCGTCCTATGGCTACACCTTC | CASSEGDRASYGYTF
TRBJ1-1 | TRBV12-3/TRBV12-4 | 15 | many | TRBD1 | TGTGCCAGCAGCCCCCGGGACAGGGCCACCACTGAAGCTTTCTTT | CASSPRDRATTEAFF
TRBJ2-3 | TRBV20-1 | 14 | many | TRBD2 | TGCAGTGCTAGAGAGCGGGGGGATGGAGATACGCAGTATTTT | CSARERGDGDTQYF
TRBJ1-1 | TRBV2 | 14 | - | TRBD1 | TGTGCCAGCCGTTCGACAGGGCTGAACACTGAAGCTTTCTTT | CASRSTGLNTEAFF
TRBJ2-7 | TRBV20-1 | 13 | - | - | TGCAGTGCTAGGACAGGTAAATTCTACGAGCAGTACTTC | CSARTGKFYEQYF
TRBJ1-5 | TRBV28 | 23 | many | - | TGTGCCAGCAGCCCTTTGAGATTCGGTTCCCATCGGGCCTCTTTAATGCTCAATCAGCCCCAGCATTTT | CASSPLRFGSHRASLMLNQPQHF
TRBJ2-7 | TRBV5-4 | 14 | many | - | TGTGCCAGCATCCGGGGAGGAGGGTCCTACGAGCAGTACTTC | CASIRGGGSYEQYF